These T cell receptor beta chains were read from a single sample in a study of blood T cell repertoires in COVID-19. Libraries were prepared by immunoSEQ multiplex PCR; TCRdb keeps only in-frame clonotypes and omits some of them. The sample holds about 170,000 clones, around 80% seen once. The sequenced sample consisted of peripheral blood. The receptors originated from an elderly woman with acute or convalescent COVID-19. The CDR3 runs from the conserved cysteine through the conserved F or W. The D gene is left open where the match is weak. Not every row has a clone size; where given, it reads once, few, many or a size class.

CDR3: CASSLGTGVFYEQYF
DNA: TGTGCCAGCAGCTTAGGGACAGGGGTGTTCTACGAGCAGTACTTC
D: TRBD1
J: TRBJ2-7
size: NA
V: TRBV7-8

CDR3: CASSPGGAAQETQYF
DNA: TGTGCCAGCAGCCCGGGGGGAGCAGCACAAGAGACCCAGTACTTC
D: TRBD2
J: TRBJ2-5
size: few
V: TRBV5-6

CDR3: CSAFDFYEQYF
DNA: TGCAGTGCTTTCGACTTCTACGAGCAGTACTTC
D: NA
J: TRBJ2-7
size: NA
V: TRBV20-1

CDR3: CATSDQNRDYRRGRNTEAFF
DNA: TGTGCCACCAGTGACCAGAACCGGGACTATCGAAGGGGGAGGAACACTGAAGCTTTCTTT
D: NA
J: TRBJ1-1
size: NA
V: TRBV24-1

CDR3: CASSYVQGSFLSSYNEQFF
DNA: TGTGCCAGCAGCTATGTACAGGGTTCCTTCCTGAGCTCCTACAATGAGCAGTTCTTC
D: NA
J: TRBJ2-1
size: NA
V: TRBV11-2

CDR3: CSVWDRGRGEQYF
DNA: TGCAGCGTCTGGGACAGGGGCAGAGGCGAGCAGTACTTC
D: TRBD1
J: TRBJ2-7
size: NA
V: TRBV29-1

CDR3: CSVGIVAGGYNEQFF
DNA: TGCAGCGTTGGAATAGTAGCGGGTGGGTACAATGAGCAGTTCTTC
D: TRBD2
J: TRBJ2-1
size: NA
V: TRBV29-1

CDR3: CASSFFGPGTGELFF
DNA: TGCGCCAGCAGCTTCTTTGGGCCCGGCACCGGGGAGCTGTTTTTT
D: NA
J: TRBJ2-2
size: NA
V: TRBV5-1

CDR3: CASSARDRGQDGGYTF
DNA: TGTGCCAGCAGCGCAAGGGACAGGGGGCAGGATGGTGGCTACACCTTC
D: TRBD1
J: TRBJ1-2
size: NA
V: TRBV9

CDR3: CASTDSSGANVLTF
DNA: TGTGCCAGCACCGACAGTTCTGGGGCCAACGTCCTGACTTTC
D: NA
J: TRBJ2-6
size: once
V: TRBV6-5

CDR3: CASSQGGTSGQETQYF
DNA: TGTGCCAGCAGCCAAGGAGGGACTAGCGGACAAGAGACCCAGTACTTC
D: TRBD2
J: TRBJ2-5
size: NA
V: TRBV3-1/TRBV3-2

CDR3: CAIRAGQGAEEQFF
DNA: TGTGCCATCAGGGCCGGACAGGGGGCAGAAGAGCAGTTCTTC
D: TRBD1
J: TRBJ2-1
size: NA
V: TRBV10-3

CDR3: CASSRDRLRNTGELFF
DNA: TGTGCCAGCTCAAGGGACAGGTTACGGAACACCGGGGAGCTGTTTTTT
D: TRBD1
J: TRBJ2-2
size: NA
V: TRBV18

CDR3: CASSVQGGNQPQHF
DNA: TGTGCCAGCAGCGTACAGGGGGGCAATCAGCCCCAGCATTTT
D: TRBD1
J: TRBJ1-5
size: NA
V: TRBV7-2

CDR3: CAWSGLAGQETQYF
DNA: TGTGCCTGGAGTGGGCTAGCGGGACAAGAGACCCAGTACTTC
D: TRBD2
J: TRBJ2-5
size: NA
V: TRBV30

CDR3: CASGRTLDGGTGELFF
DNA: TGTGCCAGCGGGAGGACTTTAGATGGGGGCACCGGGGAGCTGTTTTTT
D: NA
J: TRBJ2-2
size: many
V: TRBV2

CDR3: CAWSSGGWDQPQHF
DNA: TGTGCCTGGAGTTCAGGGGGCTGGGATCAGCCCCAGCATTTT
D: TRBD1
J: TRBJ1-5
size: NA
V: TRBV30

CDR3: CALTGGDLNTEAFF
DNA: TGTGCCCTTACGGGGGGCGATCTCAACACTGAAGCTTTCTTT
D: NA
J: TRBJ1-1
size: NA
V: TRBV7-9

CDR3: CASSARDNPYGYTF
DNA: TGTGCCAGCAGCGCGAGGGACAACCCCTATGGCTACACCTTC
D: NA
J: TRBJ1-2
size: NA
V: TRBV5-4

CDR3: CASRERQVEAFF
DNA: TGTGCCAGCAGAGAGAGACAGGTTGAAGCTTTCTTT
D: NA
J: TRBJ1-1
size: once
V: TRBV2

CDR3: CSVGGTGHEQYF
DNA: TGCAGCGTTGGAGGGACAGGCCACGAGCAGTACTTC
D: TRBD1
J: TRBJ2-7
size: NA
V: TRBV29-1

CDR3: CASSFSDLESGNTIYF
DNA: TGTGCCAGCAGCTTCTCTGATTTGGAGTCTGGAAACACCATATATTTT
D: NA
J: TRBJ1-3
size: NA
V: TRBV7-9

CDR3: CASTTSGSTGELFF
DNA: TGTGCCAGCACGACTAGCGGGAGTACCGGGGAGCTGTTTTTT
D: TRBD2
J: TRBJ2-2
size: NA
V: TRBV6-6

CDR3: CASSLARSRDTEAFF
DNA: TGTGCCAGCAGCTTAGCCCGATCGAGGGACACTGAAGCTTTCTTT
D: NA
J: TRBJ1-1
size: NA
V: TRBV7-2

CDR3: CACPLAGGYEQYF
DNA: TGTGCCTGCCCACTAGCGGGCGGCTACGAGCAGTACTTC
D: TRBD2
J: TRBJ2-7
size: NA
V: TRBV30

CDR3: CATSEPRGPGDTQYF
DNA: TGTGCCACCAGTGAACCCAGGGGGCCTGGAGATACGCAGTATTTT
D: TRBD1
J: TRBJ2-3
size: NA
V: TRBV24-1

CDR3: CASSFLGGSGSRREQYF
DNA: TGTGCCAGCAGTTTCCTGGGGGGTAGCGGTTCCCGGAGGGAGCAGTACTTC
D: NA
J: TRBJ2-7
size: NA
V: TRBV27

CDR3: CASSTGASGYTDTQYF
DNA: TGCGCCAGCAGCACCGGAGCTAGCGGTTACACAGATACGCAGTATTTT
D: TRBD2
J: TRBJ2-3
size: NA
V: TRBV5-1

CDR3: CASSPVRDYGYTF
DNA: TGTGCCAGCTCACCAGTCAGGGACTATGGCTACACCTTC
D: NA
J: TRBJ1-2
size: NA
V: TRBV18

CDR3: CSVVTPSINGYTF
DNA: TGCAGCGTTGTAACCCCCAGTATAAATGGCTACACCTTC
D: NA
J: TRBJ1-2
size: NA
V: TRBV29-1

CDR3: CASSQQGASYNEQFF
DNA: TGTGCCAGCAGCCAACAGGGGGCCTCCTACAATGAGCAGTTCTTC
D: TRBD1
J: TRBJ2-1
size: few
V: TRBV7-2

CDR3: CAWRGQGNTEAFF
DNA: TGTGCCTGGAGAGGGCAGGGGAACACTGAAGCTTTCTTT
D: NA
J: TRBJ1-1
size: NA
V: TRBV30

CDR3: CASTLQQGGGYTF
DNA: TGCGCCAGCACTCTTCAACAGGGCGGTGGCTACACCTTC
D: NA
J: TRBJ1-2
size: NA
V: TRBV5-1

CDR3: CASSQGASGNTIYF
DNA: TGTGCCAGCAGCCAAGGGGCCTCTGGAAACACCATATATTTT
D: NA
J: TRBJ1-3
size: NA
V: TRBV3-1/TRBV3-2

CDR3: CATEGTGRNGANVLTF
DNA: TGTGCCACCGAAGGGACAGGGAGGAACGGGGCCAACGTCCTGACTTTC
D: TRBD1
J: TRBJ2-6
size: NA
V: TRBV15

CDR3: CASSLYRTSGFTDTQYF
DNA: TGTGCCAGCAGCTTGTATCGGACTAGCGGGTTCACAGATACGCAGTATTTT
D: TRBD2
J: TRBJ2-3
size: few
V: TRBV5-6

CDR3: CASSIGTDTLSGGATNEKLFF
DNA: TGTGCCAGTAGTATTGGGACGGACACCCTAAGCGGGGGCGCAACTAATGAAAAACTGTTTTTT
D: NA
J: TRBJ1-4
size: few
V: TRBV19

CDR3: CASSQGDSYGYTF
DNA: TGTGCCAGCAGCCAAGGGGACAGCTATGGCTACACCTTC
D: TRBD1
J: TRBJ1-2
size: NA
V: TRBV3-1/TRBV3-2

CDR3: CASSVRAGVADTQYF
DNA: TGTGCCAGTAGTGTCAGAGCGGGAGTGGCGGATACGCAGTATTTT
D: TRBD2
J: TRBJ2-3
size: few
V: TRBV19

CDR3: CASSDRASPLHF
DNA: TGTGCCAGCAGCGACAGGGCTTCACCCCTCCACTTT
D: TRBD1
J: TRBJ1-6
size: NA
V: TRBV6-5

CDR3: CASSPLGLALSNQPQHF
DNA: TGTGCCAGCAGTCCCCTGGGCCTGGCGTTAAGCAATCAGCCCCAGCATTTT
D: NA
J: TRBJ1-5
size: NA
V: TRBV27

CDR3: CASSPGQGSEQYF
DNA: TGTGCCAGCTCACCGGGACAGGGATCCGAGCAGTACTTC
D: TRBD1
J: TRBJ2-7
size: NA
V: TRBV18

CDR3: CASSLNRNTEAFF
DNA: TGTGCCAGCAGTTTAAACAGGAACACTGAAGCTTTCTTT
D: NA
J: TRBJ1-1
size: once
V: TRBV12-3/TRBV12-4

CDR3: CASSGPSQGRYYEQYF
DNA: TGTGCCAGCAGTGGTCCCTCACAGGGTCGATACTACGAGCAGTACTTC
D: NA
J: TRBJ2-7
size: NA
V: TRBV25-1

CDR3: CAWARGGLGNTIYF
DNA: TGTGCCTGGGCCCGCGGGGGACTTGGAAACACCATATATTTT
D: NA
J: TRBJ1-3
size: NA
V: TRBV30

CDR3: CASGFSGAYGYTF
DNA: TGTGCTAGTGGTTTCTCAGGGGCTTATGGCTACACCTTC
D: NA
J: TRBJ1-2
size: few
V: TRBV12-5

CDR3: CASSPRTLRSEAFF
DNA: TGTGCCAGCAGCCCACGGACACTTCGGTCTGAAGCTTTCTTT
D: NA
J: TRBJ1-1
size: NA
V: TRBV3-1/TRBV3-2

CDR3: CASSQDRGQGQPQHF
DNA: TGTGCCAGCAGTCAGGACAGGGGGCAGGGTCAGCCCCAGCATTTT
D: TRBD1
J: TRBJ1-5
size: NA
V: TRBV6-5

CDR3: CAWSAQGGAEKLFF
DNA: TGTGCCTGGAGTGCACAGGGAGGGGCTGAAAAACTGTTTTTT
D: NA
J: TRBJ1-4
size: NA
V: TRBV30

CDR3: CASGSGQLNYGYTF
DNA: TGTGCTAGTGGATCGGGACAGTTGAACTATGGCTACACCTTC
D: TRBD1
J: TRBJ1-2
size: NA
V: TRBV12-5

CDR3: CASSLLAGGRGQETQYF
DNA: TGTGCCAGCAGCTTACTAGCGGGAGGGAGGGGCCAAGAGACCCAGTACTTC
D: TRBD2
J: TRBJ2-5
size: many
V: TRBV7-9

CDR3: CAISESYRVLQHF
DNA: TGTGCCATCAGTGAGTCCTACAGAGTCCTCCAGCATTTT
D: NA
J: TRBJ1-5
size: NA
V: TRBV10-3

CDR3: CASSNRDNDEQFF
DNA: TGTGCCAGCAGCAACCGGGACAACGATGAGCAGTTCTTC
D: NA
J: TRBJ2-1
size: NA
V: TRBV7-8

CDR3: CATSRAPKGGSYNEQFF
DNA: TGTGCCACCAGCAGAGCTCCTAAAGGGGGCTCCTACAATGAGCAGTTCTTC
D: NA
J: TRBJ2-1
size: once
V: TRBV15

CDR3: CSVDVQQNTEAFF
DNA: TGCAGCGTTGATGTACAGCAGAACACTGAAGCTTTCTTT
D: NA
J: TRBJ1-1
size: NA
V: TRBV29-1